This T cell receptor (beta chain) was identified in a study of T cell responses to AZD1222 COVID-19 vaccine. Study conclusions and caveats: After the peak T cell response, and only then, were repertoires sampled. It should be noted that donors were predominantly white British and more often female, and clonal diversity was possibly underestimated.

A word on this clone: Its antigen is unknown.

Assay used: immunoSEQ multiplex PCR; TCRdb lists only in-frame clones, some missing. The repertoire holds about 54,000 clones, about 89% seen once, with approximately 15% in the top ten. The ends lost 5 bases at V and 4 bases at J; junction bases unmatched: 6. The germline V gene has CDR1 SGHAT and CDR2 FQNNGV. The CDR3 totals 16 residues. The chain links TRBV11-2 to TRBJ2-1; 12 bases are shared with TRBD2. This sequence was found in an adult who received the AZD1222 COVID-19 vaccine. The sequencing here drew on peripheral blood, taken 28 days after the second AZD1222 dose. CDR3 coding DNA: TGTGCCAGCAGCCCAGGGACTAGCGGGTTTTACAATGAGCAGTTCTTC. Translating gives CASSPGTSGFYNEQFF.